A selection of T cell receptor beta chains follows, all from one sample in a study of shared T cell receptors in the human thymus. Some clones are missing from TCRdb's copy, which holds only in-frame ones; the method was immunoSEQ multiplex PCR. The sample carries roughly 550,000 clones, 78% recorded once. These data are also associated with another study on human thymus T cells.

Sequenced material: thymocytes. The source of these receptors is a boy in the first two years of life with a congenital heart defect. CDR3s include the opening cysteine and the closing phenylalanine or tryptophan. D genes are given only for firm matches. Only some rows state a clone size, as once, few, many or a class for expanded clones.

d_call,j_call,v_call,clone_size,cdr3_nt,cdr3_aa
.,TRBJ2-5,TRBV6-1,.,TGTGCCAGCAGTGAAGAAGGGGGAGGGGAGACCCAGTACTTC,CASSEEGGGETQYF
.,TRBJ2-7,TRBV5-5,.,TGTGCCAGCAGCTCGATGGCCGTACCACAGTCTTACGAGCAGTACTTC,CASSSMAVPQSYEQYF
TRBD1,TRBJ1-1,TRBV18,.,TGTGCCAGCTCACCGGACAGGTGGGGCGGAGAAGCTTTCTTT,CASSPDRWGGEAFF
.,TRBJ2-1,TRBV5-6,.,TGTGCCAGCAGCTTGCGGCCTACTAGGACCCCCTACAATGAGCAGTTCTTC,CASSLRPTRTPYNEQFF
TRBD2,TRBJ2-7,TRBV30,.,TGTGCCTGGAGTGTACGTCAGCGCGGGAGTACGAACGAGCAGTACTTC,CAWSVRQRGSTNEQYF
TRBD1,TRBJ1-1,TRBV2,.,TGTGCCAGCAGTGGGAGGGACAGGGGGTTTTGGGTGAACACTGAAGCTTTCTTT,CASSGRDRGFWVNTEAFF
TRBD2,TRBJ2-7,TRBV14,.,TGTGCCAGCAGCCAGGCCGAGAGTAGCGGGGGCTCCTACGAGCAGTACTTC,CASSQAESSGGSYEQYF
TRBD1,TRBJ2-3,TRBV4-3,.,TGCGCCAGCAGCCCCAGGGGTCACCGGGACAGGGTCTCCCCCCCTGGCACAGATACGCAGTATTTT,CASSPRGHRDRVSPPGTDTQYF
.,TRBJ2-7,TRBV28,.,TGTGCCAGCAGTTTATGGGACCGGGAAAACTTCGGGGCCTACGAGCAGTACTTC,CASSLWDRENFGAYEQYF
TRBD2,TRBJ2-3,TRBV9,.,TGTGCCAGCAGCGAACCGGGACTAGTGGGTTCAGATACGCAGTATTTT,CASSEPGLVGSDTQYF
TRBD2,TRBJ2-1,TRBV18,.,TGTGCCAGCTCACCTCTGGGGACTAGCGGACACAATGAGCAGTTCTTC,CASSPLGTSGHNEQFF
.,TRBJ2-5,TRBV18,.,TGTGCCAGCTCACTTAGGGCCAGCCGGGGGACCCAGTACTTC,CASSLRASRGTQYF
.,TRBJ2-7,TRBV30,.,TGTGCCTGGCGCCTTAACAGAGCAGGACAGTGGACAATCGAGTACTTC,CAWRLNRAGQWTIEYF
TRBD2,TRBJ2-3,TRBV14,.,TGTGCCAGCAGCCAGGCGGGGGCAGATACGCAGTATTTT,CASSQAGADTQYF
.,TRBJ2-5,TRBV12-5,.,TGTGCTAGTGGGACAGGACCCCAAGAGACCCAGTACTTC,CASGTGPQETQYF
TRBD2,TRBJ2-3,TRBV4-1,.,TGCGCCAGCAGCCAAGAGACTAGCGGAATTGTTACGCAGTATTTT,CASSQETSGIVTQYF
.,TRBJ1-2,TRBV19,.,TGTGCCAGTAGTATTAGGACAGCGGTTTTACCCTATGGCTACACCTTC,CASSIRTAVLPYGYTF
TRBD2,TRBJ2-3,TRBV5-4,few,TGTGCCAGCAGCCATCGGGGGGGGAGCACAGATACGCAGTATTTT,CASSHRGGSTDTQYF
.,TRBJ1-2,TRBV5-8,.,TGTGCCAACCCGACTGATAACTATGGCTACACCTTC,CANPTDNYGYTF
TRBD2,TRBJ2-7,TRBV4-3,few,TGCGCCAGCAGCCAAGGGGGCGGGAGGGCCGGACAGTACTTC,CASSQGGGRAGQYF
.,TRBJ1-1,TRBV7-8,.,TGTGCCAGCAGCTTAGATAAAACTGATGATTGGGCTTTCTTT,CASSLDKTDDWAFF
.,TRBJ1-1,TRBV6-5,.,TGTGCCAGCGGAGGGTCTTACACTGAAGCTTTCTTT,CASGGSYTEAFF
.,TRBJ2-7,TRBV28,few,TGTGCCAGCAGTTTAAGGTCAGGACAGCCCTACGAGCAGTACTTC,CASSLRSGQPYEQYF
TRBD1,TRBJ2-7,TRBV4-3,.,TGCGCCAGCAGCCAAGAGCGCGGGACAGGGGTCGCGTACGAGCAGTACTTC,CASSQERGTGVAYEQYF
TRBD1,TRBJ2-1,TRBV7-9,.,TGTGCCAGCAGCTCGACGGACAGGGACTACAATGAGCAGTTCTTC,CASSSTDRDYNEQFF
.,TRBJ2-4,TRBV6-5,.,TGTGCCAGCAGTTACGAGGGAGGCAAAAACATTCAGTACTTC,CASSYEGGKNIQYF
TRBD2,TRBJ2-7,TRBV27,.,TGTGCCAGCAGTTTATCGGGTAGCGGGAGGGCCAACTACGAGCAGTACTTC,CASSLSGSGRANYEQYF
TRBD2,TRBJ2-7,TRBV29-1,.,TGCAGCGTTGGGTCTCCGGGACTAGTCTCCTACGAGCAGTACTTC,CSVGSPGLVSYEQYF
TRBD1,TRBJ1-4,TRBV11-2,once,TGTGGACAGGGGGCAACTAATGAAAAACTGTTTTTT,CGQGATNEKLFF
TRBD1,TRBJ1-5,TRBV30,.,TGTGCCTGGACGCCGGGACAGCGACATCAGCCCCAGCATTTT,CAWTPGQRHQPQHF
.,TRBJ1-4,TRBV29-1,.,TGCAGCGCTTGGCAGGCCGGGGGATGGGGTGAAAAACTGTTTTTT,CSAWQAGGWGEKLFF
TRBD2,TRBJ2-5,TRBV18,.,TGTGCCAGCTCACCGTCCATTTTGGGGGAGGGCCCTCCAGAGACCCAGTACTTC,CASSPSILGEGPPETQYF
TRBD1,TRBJ2-7,TRBV6-6,few,TGTGCCAGCAGTTCAGCCGGGACAGGGATATGGGAGCAGTACTTC,CASSSAGTGIWEQYF
TRBD2,TRBJ2-1,TRBV28,once,TGTGCCAGCAGTTTAGTACTAGCGGGAGGGAAAAATGAGCAGTTCTTC,CASSLVLAGGKNEQFF
.,TRBJ2-7,TRBV18,.,TGTGCCAGCTCACCGGGTCATCCAGGGAAGAGGAGCTCCTACGAGCAGTACTTC,CASSPGHPGKRSSYEQYF
TRBD2,TRBJ2-5,TRBV7-8,.,TGTGCCAGCAGCCCAAATACTAGCGGGAGGGCCGGGTCGGGAGAGACCCAGTACTTC,CASSPNTSGRAGSGETQYF
.,TRBJ2-6,TRBV4-3,.,TGCGCCAGCAGCCAAGATTCGCAGTCCGGGGCCAACGTCCTGACTTTC,CASSQDSQSGANVLTF
.,TRBJ2-1,TRBV6-5,.,TGTGCCAGCCAGGGCCGGGGGAAAGGGATTCAGTTCTTC,CASQGRGKGIQFF
TRBD2,TRBJ2-1,TRBV12-5,.,TGTGCTAGTGGTCTGAGGGGAGGGCATGAAACCAGCGGGGCCTCCTACAATGAGCAGTTCTTC,CASGLRGGHETSGASYNEQFF
.,TRBJ2-5,TRBV2,once,TGTGCCAGCAGTTCAGGAGAGACCCAGTACTTC,CASSSGETQYF